This T cell receptor beta chain appears in the sequencing data of a study of response to subunit inactivated influenza vaccine. Germline CDR1 reads SGHRS; CDR2 reads YFSETQ. The CDR3 contains 15 residues. Trimming at V came to 1 base and at J to 8 bases, leaving 4 bases not matched to a gene. From the RT-PCR reads, TCRdb called clonotypes with MiXCR, one entry per CDR3 protein. The table has 160,000 or so distinct CDR3 sequences, roughly a tenth seen once. Study-level results: Few additional T cells are recruited per seasonal influenza vaccination, authors suggested.

This clonotype was observed many times. The antigen remains undetermined. This TCR came from a man over 45 who received an inactivated influenza vaccine. The V gene is TRBV5-1, the J gene TRBJ2-1; 12 positions agree with TRBD1. Sequences were derived from non-naive T cells sorted from PBMCs, sampled roughly 47 days after vaccination. CDR3 protein: CASSLRGQGAHEQFF. CDR3 bases: TGCGCCAGCAGCTTGAGGGGACAGGGGGCCCATGAGCAGTTCTTC. The full variable domain, its missing parts supplied by reference TRBV5-1 and TRBJ2-1, is KAGVTQTPRYLIKTRGQQVTLSCSPISGHRSVSWYQQTPGQGLQFLFEYFSETQRNKGNFPGRFSGRQFSNSRSEMNVSTLELGDSALYLCASSLRGQGAHEQFFGPGTRLTVL.